Below are 23 T cell receptor beta chains sequenced from a single sample in a study of blood T cell repertoires in COVID-19. Assay: immunoSEQ multiplex PCR; the TCRdb copy retains only in-frame clones and omits some. The sample carries about 230,000 clones, 89% recorded once. Sequencing was carried out using PBMCs or T cells enriched from blood (not recorded which). The receptors shown here come from a woman under 40 with acute COVID-19.

This chain joins TRBV15 and TRBJ1-5; 8 bases match TRBD1. This CDR3 is built from 14 residues. Germline assignment: CDR1 LNHNV and CDR2 YYDKDF (reference sequence). The V and J ends lost 3 bases and 4 bases, in that order; junction bases with no gene match: 2. The chain's CDR3 is CATSRDRVNQPQHF. CDR3 nucleotide sequence: TGTGCCACCAGCAGGGACAGGGTGAATCAGCCCCAGCATTTT.

V usage is TRBV9 and J usage is TRBJ1-3; D ambiguous. Between the trimmed V and J ends, which lost 2 bases and 0 bases, there was a span of 6 bases. Germline CDR1 and CDR2: SGDLS and YYNGEE. This CDR3 is 14 amino acids long. CDR3 protein: CASSVSGSGNTIYF. The CDR3 DNA reads TGTGCCAGCAGCGTTTCGGGCTCTGGAAACACCATATATTTT.

This rearrangement joins TRBV5-4 to TRBJ1-3, with 8 bases that match TRBD1. The germline V gene has CDR1 SGHNT and CDR2 YYREEE (reference sequence). The ends lost 0 bases at V and 0 bases at J; junction bases unmatched: 2. The CDR3 is 16 amino acids. The CDR3 sequence is CASSLGTGFSGNTIYF. In DNA, the CDR3 is TGTGCCAGCAGCTTGGGGACAGGGTTCTCTGGAAACACCATATATTTT.

Notes on this clone: One end of the junction is discordant with germline, which a read error may explain. The J gene is TRBJ1-1, the V gene TRBV3-1 (or the pseudogene TRBV3-2), with D unresolved. Germline CDR1 and CDR2: LGHDT and YNNKEL (reference sequence). The CDR3 has 13 amino acids. CDR3 bases: TGTGCCAGCAGCCAAGATCGAAACAATGAAGCTTTCTTT. Its protein is CASSQDRNNEAFF.

The chain recombines TRBV25-1 with TRBJ1-5, with D tentatively TRBD1 (6 bases). Germline V gene data show CDR1 as MGHDK and CDR2 as SYGVNS. V gave up 1 base and J gave up 6 bases, with 10 bases separating them. The CDR3 spans 14 residues. CDR3 DNA: TGTGCCAGCAGTGAATCCAGGGGTTCTCAGCCCCAGCATTTT. Encoded protein: CASSESRGSQPQHF.

The CDR3 DNA reads TGTGCCAGCAGGGCATGGGCCTCGAACACTGAAGCTTTCTTT. Translated: CASRAWASNTEAFF. The rearrangement links TRBV6-5 to TRBJ1-1; D call uncertain. Trimming stripped 6 bases from V and 1 base from J, with 12 bases between. CDR1 is MNHEY and CDR2 is SVGAGI in the germline V gene. The CDR3 has 14 residues.

V gene TRBV30 combines with J gene TRBJ1-6; D gene unclear. The CDR3 totals 13 residues. Looked up from germline, CDR1 is GTSNPN and CDR2 is SVGIG (reference sequence). V lost 0 bases to trimming and J lost 9 bases, with 9 bases between them. CDR3 bases: TGTGCCTGGAGTGTACGCGGCGGTTCACCCCTCCACTTT. Protein sequence: CAWSVRGGSPLHF.

The chain combines TRBV5-6 with TRBJ1-5, with D possibly matching TRBD1 (6 bases). The CDR3 runs to 15 residues. Germline lookup yields CDR1 SGHDT and CDR2 YYEEEE. Deletions cut 4 bases from V and 0 bases from J, with 11 bases between. CDR3: CASSRGTGSNQPQHF. CDR3 in DNA: TGTGCCAGCAGCAGGGGGACGGGTAGCAATCAGCCCCAGCATTTT.

The chain employs TRBV11-2 and TRBJ2-1; possible D gene TRBD2, 6 bases. Germline CDR1 SGHAT, CDR2 FQNNGV. V was pared by 1 base and J by 2 bases, with 12 bases between. The CDR3 covers 16 residues. This chain's CDR3 is CASSLVWGVPYNEQFF. CDR3 nucleotide sequence: TGTGCCAGCAGCTTAGTGTGGGGGGTCCCCTACAATGAGCAGTTCTTC. The entire variable domain, with the rest obtained from reference TRBV11-2 and TRBJ2-1, is as follows: EAGVAQSPRYKIIEKRQSVAFWCNPISGHATLYWYQQILGQGPKLLIQFQNNGVVDDSQLPKDRFSAERLKGVDSTLKIQPAKLEDSAVYLCASSLVWGVPYNEQFFGPGTRLTVL.

CDR3 sequence (DNA): TGTGCCAGCAGCTTAGGGGGGGGGACCTCCTACGAGCAGTACTTC. Translating it yields CASSLGGGTSYEQYF. The chain couples TRBV7-8 to TRBJ2-7; 7 bases line up with TRBD2. Germline assignment: CDR1 SGHVS and CDR2 FQNEAQ. After removal of 1 base from V and 0 bases from J, the junction contained 3 bases not matched to a gene. The CDR3 covers 15 residues.

The count of this clone is one. The chain couples TRBV7-7 to TRBJ2-2, with D possibly being TRBD1 (6 bases). Germline values: CDR1 SSHAT, CDR2 FNYEAQ (reference sequence). Trimming took 1 base from V and 4 from J, leaving 13 bases between them. The CDR3 extends over 16 amino acids. CDR3 region: CASSLGVGGVTGELFF. The CDR3 region has the DNA TGTGCCAGCAGCTTAGGGGTAGGGGGAGTCACCGGGGAGCTGTTTTTT.

This clone was seen just once. CDR3 DNA sequence: TGTGCCAGCAGCCCCCTCGGCGGGGTTGATTCACCCCTCCACTTT. Amino acids: CASSPLGGVDSPLHF. The V gene is TRBV7-6, the J gene TRBJ1-6, with unresolved D. The CDR3 length is 15 residues. Germline V gene data show CDR1 as SGHVS and CDR2 as FNYEAQ. V was trimmed by 5 bases and J by 8 bases, leaving 16 bases between them.

The chain has TRBV10-3 and TRBJ2-4, with D maybe TRBD2 (6 bases). Germline CDR1 is ENHRY and CDR2 is SYGVKD. The CDR3 has 16 residues. V shed 2 bases and J shed 0 bases, with 11 bases lying between them. CDR3 in DNA: TGTGCCATCAGTGAGATCCGGGAGAGAGCCAAAAACATTCAGTACTTC. This encodes CAISEIRERAKNIQYF.

The CDR3 nucleotides read TGCAGTGCTACCGACACCTACGAGCAGTACTTC. It yields the protein CSATDTYEQYF. V and J are TRBV20-1 and TRBJ2-7; unclear D gene. The CDR3 is made up of 11 amino acids. Germline loops: CDR1 DFQATT, CDR2 SNEGSKA (reference sequence). V lost 4 bases and J lost 2, with 6 bases in between.

The J gene is TRBJ1-5, the V gene TRBV5-6, with a weak D call TRBD1 (6 bases). The germline gives CDR1 SGHDT, CDR2 YYEEEE. This CDR3 region has 15 residues. The V gene lost 4 bases and the J gene lost 6 bases, with 17 bases spanning the gap. The CDR3 protein is CASSRLNREGQPQHF. The CDR3 DNA follows: TGTGCCAGCAGCCGTTTAAACAGGGAGGGTCAGCCCCAGCATTTT.

This clone was seen more than once but under ten times. The chain joins TRBV29-1 to TRBJ2-4, with 9 bases that match TRBD1. V gave up 4 bases and J gave up 5 bases; unmatched junction bases: 6. The V gene's germline CDR1 is SQVTM and CDR2 ANQGSEA. This CDR3 is 14 amino acids long. CDR3 sequence (DNA): TGCAGCGTTGCTGGGACAGGGTCCGAAAACATTCAGTACTTC. Protein sequence: CSVAGTGSENIQYF.

The chain couples TRBV27 to TRBJ1-4; TRBD1 matches at 8 bases. Per the germline V gene, CDR1 is MNHEY and CDR2 is SMNVEV (reference sequence). Trimming at V came to 6 bases and at J to 2 bases, leaving 8 bases not matched to a gene. CDR3 size: 16 residues. CDR3 sequence reads: CASRRTGSYTNEKLFF. The CDR3 DNA sequence: TGTGCCAGCAGACGGACAGGGAGTTACACTAATGAAAAACTGTTTTTT.

The gene calls are TRBV25-1 and TRBJ1-6; perhaps TRBD1 as D (6 bases). The CDR3 spans 15 residues. CDR1 is MGHDK, CDR2 SYGVNS, per germline. V lost 4 bases and J lost 5, with 12 bases in between. CDR3 bases: TGTGCCAGCAGTGCCCTCAGGACAGATAATTCACCCCTCCACTTT. It specifies CASSALRTDNSPLHF.

This clone appeared a few times. The chain has TRBV5-8 and TRBJ1-5; TRBD1 might be the D (6 bases). V was pared by 3 bases and J by 3 bases, with 22 bases between. This CDR3 region has 18 residues. The germline V gene encodes CDR1 SGHTS and CDR2 YDEGEE. CDR3 in amino acids: CASSYRPGTPRSNQPQHF. CDR3 in DNA: TGTGCCAGCAGCTACCGACCCGGGACACCCAGATCCAATCAGCCCCAGCATTTT.

V is TRBV11-2 and J is TRBJ1-1; D is perhaps TRBD1 (6 bases). CDR1 is SGHAT, CDR2 FQNNGV, per germline. Trimming stripped 4 bases from V and 5 bases from J, with 14 bases between. The CDR3 covers 14 residues. CDR3 sequence (DNA): TGTGCCAGCAGCTCCGGGGGGGGGCGGACTGAAGCTTTCTTT. Translated, it gives CASSSGGGRTEAFF.

This clone was detected only once. The chain employs TRBV5-1 and TRBJ1-6; D unresolved. The CDR3 is 15 amino acids. The germline V and J ends were trimmed by 4 bases and 9 bases, with 17 bases remaining between them. From germline, CDR1 is SGHRS and CDR2 YFSETQ. Written as DNA, the CDR3 is TGCGCCAGCAGCCCGGTCGGAACAGTCTCTTCACCCCTCCACTTT. Its protein product is CASSPVGTVSSPLHF.

The chain couples TRBV2 to TRBJ1-5, with TRBD1 as a possible D gene (6 bases). CDR3 size: 14 residues. Trimming shortened V by 6 bases and J by 0 bases, and 9 bases separated the two germline ends. Germline loops: CDR1 SNHLY, CDR2 FYNNEI. CDR3 bases: TGTGCCAGCAGCCCCAGGGGTAGCAATCAGCCCCAGCATTTT. This gives the protein CASSPRGSNQPQHF.

The CDR3 sequence: CASSLASTGWSSPLHF. The CDR3 DNA sequence: TGCGCCAGCAGCTTGGCGTCTACAGGGTGGAGTTCACCCCTCCACTTT. The rearrangement joins TRBV5-1 to TRBJ1-6; D perhaps matches TRBD1 (6 bases). The V gene's germline CDR1 is SGHRS and CDR2 YFSETQ. This CDR3 comprises 16 residues. V lost 0 bases and J lost 9, with 16 bases in between.